This passage covers 32 T cell receptor beta chains from one sample sequenced in a study of response to subunit inactivated influenza vaccine. TCRdb analysed the RT-PCR reads with MiXCR anew, one entry per CDR3 protein. The sample includes roughly 760,000 distinct CDR3 sequences, roughly 20% of them seen just once. The sample consisted of PBMCs from blood, taken roughly 5 days after vaccination. The receptors stem from a man in his forties or fifties who received an inactivated influenza vaccine.

In its sample, this clonotype was seen many times. The chain links TRBV5-5 to TRBJ2-1; 8 positions agree with TRBD1. Trimming at V came to 4 bases and at J to 4 bases, leaving 10 bases not matched to a gene. Germline CDR1 SGHKS, CDR2 YYEKEE (reference sequence). The CDR3 totals 16 residues. CDR3 DNA: TGTGCCAGCAGCGTTAGCCGGGACAGGCGATACAATGAGCAGTTCTTC. Its protein is CASSVSRDRRYNEQFF.

This chain connects TRBV20-1 to TRBJ2-7; D ambiguous. Trimming stripped 5 bases from V and 2 bases from J, with 13 bases between. CDR3 size: 13 residues. Germline-derived CDR1 and CDR2 are DFQATT and SNEGSKA (reference sequence). The CDR3 DNA sequence: TGCAGTGCTCTGCCGACGGATACCTACGAGCAGTACTTC. Protein product: CSALPTDTYEQYF.

The chain has TRBV7-9 and TRBJ2-1; TRBD2 matches 11 bases. J gave up 10 bases and V 1 base, and 9 bases lay outside the gene matches. From germline, CDR1 is SEHNR and CDR2 FQNEAQ (reference sequence). There are 16 residues in the CDR3. DNA of the CDR3: TGTGCCAGCAGCTTAGTGGCAAGGGTAGCGGGAGGGGAGCAGTTCTTC. As protein: CASSLVARVAGGEQFF.

The chain employs TRBV13 and TRBJ2-1, with D possibly TRBD2 on 5 matching bases. CDR1 and CDR2 from the germline V gene are PRHDT and FYEKMQ (reference sequence). This CDR3 is 14 amino acids long. V was trimmed by 5 bases and J by 8 bases, leaving 16 bases between them. Written as DNA, the CDR3 is TGTGCCAGCAGCCTCCCTGGAGGAGCGGATGAGCAGTTCTTC. Protein product: CASSLPGGADEQFF.

This clonotype was seen more than once but under ten times. V and J are TRBV11-2 and TRBJ2-5; perhaps TRBD2 as D (5 bases). V was cut by 3 bases and J by 3 bases, with 23 bases left in between. CDR3 size: 18 residues. The V gene's germline CDR1 is SGHAT and CDR2 FQNNGV. The CDR3 DNA reads TGTGCCAGCAGCTTTAGGGTGGCACGGGGTGACGAGAAAGAGACCCAGTACTTC. This translates into CASSFRVARGDEKETQYF.

This clonotype was detected only once. This chain connects TRBV24-1 to TRBJ2-1; TRBD1 agrees at 9 bases. The CDR3 extends over 15 amino acids. V trimming: 6 bases; J trimming: 6 bases; junction bases outside the gene matches: 8. Germline lookup yields CDR1 KGHDR and CDR2 SFDVKD. CDR3 DNA sequence: TGTGCCACCAGTTCAATACAGGGGGCCTTCAATGAGCAGTTCTTC. Encoded protein: CATSSIQGAFNEQFF.

The chain couples TRBV7-9 to TRBJ2-7; 9 bases are shared with TRBD1. Germline V CDR1 and CDR2: SEHNR, FQNEAQ (reference sequence). The junction had 6 bases not matched to a gene; V was cut back by 5 bases and J by 1 base. The CDR3 totals 15 residues. This CDR3 is CASSRSGTGSYEQYF. CDR3 nucleotides: TGTGCCAGCAGCCGATCCGGGACAGGGTCCTACGAGCAGTACTTC.

This rearrangement joins TRBV20-1 to TRBJ2-1; D is unclear. The germline V gene encodes CDR1 DFQATT and CDR2 SNEGSKA (reference sequence). V lost 2 bases and J lost 6, with 17 bases in between. The CDR3 has 15 amino acids. The CDR3 bases are TGCAGTGCTAGACGGCACCCGCAATTCTCCAATGAGCAGTTCTTC. It specifies CSARRHPQFSNEQFF.

This clonotype was detected a few times. V and J are TRBV9 and TRBJ1-2; 7 bases agree with TRBD1. V gave up 3 bases and J gave up 6 bases; unmatched junction bases: 5. Germline V gives CDR1 SGDLS, CDR2 YYNGEE. CDR3 size: 13 residues. The CDR3, as DNA: TGTGCCAGCAGCGAGACAGGGAACCATGGCTACACCTTC. Its protein product is CASSETGNHGYTF.

The rearrangement links TRBV2 to TRBJ2-5; TRBD2 matches 13 bases. Germline assignment: CDR1 SNHLY and CDR2 FYNNEI. With 9 bases clipped from V and 2 bases from J, the junction kept 0 bases outside the gene matches. CDR3 length: 13 residues. This chain's CDR3 is CARGLAGQETQYF. DNA for the CDR3: TGTGCCAGGGGACTAGCGGGGCAAGAGACCCAGTACTTC.

This clonotype was observed a few times. This rearrangement joins TRBV20-1 to TRBJ2-5; D remains ambiguous. Trimming removed 6 bases from V and 1 base from J, with 9 bases in between. The germline V gene encodes CDR1 DFQATT and CDR2 SNEGSKA (reference sequence). The CDR3 runs to 12 residues. CDR3 sequence (DNA): TGCAGTGCCGACGGATCCCAAGAGACCCAGTACTTC. As protein: CSADGSQETQYF.

This clonotype was recorded a few times. This chain connects TRBV11-2 to TRBJ2-1; 7 bases fit TRBD2. CDR3 length: 16 amino acids. Germline CDR1 reads SGHAT; CDR2 reads FQNNGV. J gave up 4 bases and V 3 bases, and 9 bases lay outside the gene matches. DNA for the CDR3: TGTGCCAGCAGCTTTAACCTAGCGGTACCTTACAATGAGCAGTTCTTC. It codes for CASSFNLAVPYNEQFF. The full variable domain, rest sourced from reference TRBV11-2 and TRBJ2-1, is EAGVAQSPRYKIIEKRQSVAFWCNPISGHATLYWYQQILGQGPKLLIQFQNNGVVDDSQLPKDRFSAERLKGVDSTLKIQPAKLEDSAVYLCASSFNLAVPYNEQFFGPGTRLTVL.

This clonotype was detected a few times. The gene calls are TRBV12-3 or TRBV12-4 and TRBJ2-1, with 8 bases aligning to TRBD2. The junction had 9 bases not matched to a gene; V was cut back by 5 bases and J by 6 bases. The CDR3 runs to 15 residues. The CDR3 protein is CASSPRGGPANEQFF. Here the CDR3 DNA reads TGTGCCAGCAGTCCACGGGGGGGGCCGGCCAATGAGCAGTTCTTC.

This clonotype was counted only a few times. This sequence joins TRBV10-3 and TRBJ2-1; tentatively, D is TRBD1 (6 bases). The CDR3 sequence is 15 residues long. Trimming stripped 3 bases from V and 6 bases from J, with 15 bases between. CDR1 and CDR2 (germline): ENHRY, SYGVKD. CDR3 nucleotides: TGTGCCATCAGTGATTATGGACAGAAGCTCAATGAGCAGTTCTTC. Its translation is CAISDYGQKLNEQFF.

The chain joins TRBV6-2 or TRBV6-3 to TRBJ2-1, with 10 bases that match TRBD2. Germline V lookup: CDR1 MNHEY, CDR2 SVGEGT. The CDR3 spans 15 residues. V shed 6 bases and J 9 bases; nucleotides not matched to a gene: 11. CDR3 coding DNA: TGTGCCAGCAGCCCTCCGGGACTAGCGAGTGGTGAGCAGTTCTTC. It yields the protein CASSPPGLASGEQFF.

The rearrangement uses TRBV5-1 and TRBJ1-2; TRBD1 agrees at 9 bases. J was trimmed by 2 bases and V by 4 bases; bases with no gene match: 6. This CDR3 comprises 15 residues. CDR1 and CDR2 (germline): SGHRS, YFSETQ. Here the CDR3 reads CASSTTGGKNYGYTF. The CDR3 nucleotides read TGCGCCAGCAGCACAACAGGGGGCAAAAACTATGGCTACACCTTC. Combining the CDR3 with reference TRBV5-1 and TRBJ1-2 gives the whole variable domain KAGVTQTPRYLIKTRGQQVTLSCSPISGHRSVSWYQQTPGQGLQFLFEYFSETQRNKGNFPGRFSGRQFSNSRSEMNVSTLELGDSALYLCASSTTGGKNYGYTFGSGTRLTVV.

This clonotype has a handful of counts. This rearrangement joins TRBV20-1 to TRBJ2-2, with no clear D. The V end was cut by 0 bases, the J end by 1 base, with 12 bases between. Per the germline V gene, CDR1 is DFQATT and CDR2 is SNEGSKA (reference sequence). The CDR3 runs to 16 residues. The CDR3 region has the DNA TGCAGTGCTAGAGATAACAAGCTAAGGAACACCGGGGAGCTGTTTTTT. Protein: CSARDNKLRNTGELFF.

This sequence joins TRBV3-1 and TRBJ2-3; D is ambiguous. The V end was cut by 1 base, the J end by 3 bases, with 5 bases between. Germline V gene data show CDR1 as LGHDT and CDR2 as YNNKEL (reference sequence). This CDR3 region has 13 residues. The CDR3 is CASSQVQTDTQYF. As DNA, the CDR3 is TGTGCCAGCAGCCAAGTCCAGACAGATACGCAGTATTTT.

In this sample, this clonotype turned up a few times. V is TRBV27 and J is TRBJ2-7; D remains ambiguous. V shed 2 bases and J shed 5 bases, with 10 bases lying between them. The germline V gene encodes CDR1 MNHEY and CDR2 SMNVEV (reference sequence). This CDR3 comprises 13 residues. The CDR3 region is CASSLARVDEQYF. The CDR3, as DNA: TGTGCCAGCAGTTTAGCACGCGTTGACGAGCAGTACTTC.

The V and J genes are TRBV6-2 or TRBV6-3 and TRBJ2-1; the D gene is possibly TRBD2 (6 bases). The germline gives CDR1 MNHEY, CDR2 SVGEGT. V was clipped by 6 bases and J by 8 bases, with 17 bases between them. This CDR3 is built from 14 residues. For the CDR3, the DNA is TGTGCCAGCAGCCACGGGGGACCAGGCGATGAGCAGTTCTTC. Translating gives CASSHGGPGDEQFF.

This clonotype was observed a handful of times. The genes are TRBV5-6 and TRBJ2-5; D possibly uses TRBD1 or TRBD2 (5 bases each). Germline lookup yields CDR1 SGHDT and CDR2 YYEEEE. The V end lost 6 bases, the J end lost 3 bases, and 15 bases lay between the germline ends. The CDR3 covers 14 residues. The CDR3 DNA reads TGTGCCAGCACCGCTGGGGGTGGGGAAGAGACCCAGTACTTC. Translated, it gives CASTAGGGEETQYF.

This clonotype was observed at least ten times. This sequence joins TRBV14 and TRBJ2-6; D gene unclear. Germline V lookup: CDR1 SGHDN, CDR2 FVKESK. V was cut by 2 bases and J by 0 bases, with 23 bases left in between. The CDR3 spans 21 residues. Written as DNA, the CDR3 is TGTGCCAGCAGCCAAAAATCTCCGGGCTCCATCCTTAGCTCTGGGGCCAACGTCCTGACTTTC. Translating gives CASSQKSPGSILSSGANVLTF.

The gene calls are TRBV11-1 and TRBJ2-7; D is undetermined. The V end was cut by 2 bases, the J end by 1 base, with 12 bases between. Germline CDR1 and CDR2: SGHAT and FQDESV (reference sequence). CDR3 length: 15 amino acids. CDR3 protein: CASSLTAGLSYEQYF. CDR3 sequence (DNA): TGTGCCAGCAGCTTAACGGCCGGCCTTTCCTACGAGCAGTACTTC. Full variable domain (missing parts from reference TRBV11-1 and TRBJ2-7): EAEVAQSPRYKITEKSQAVAFWCDPISGHATLYWYRQILGQGPELLVQFQDESVVDDSQLPKDRFSAERLKGVDSTLKIQPAELGDSAMYLCASSLTAGLSYEQYFGPGTRLTVT.

This clonotype was seen a few times. The V and J genes are TRBV4-3 and TRBJ2-7; 8 bases line up with TRBD1. Germline loops: CDR1 LGHNA, CDR2 YSLEER. The CDR3 contains 16 residues. Losses at the gene ends were 4 bases for V and 2 bases for J; bases not matched to a gene: 10. Here the CDR3 DNA reads TGCGCCAGCAGCCCTTGGACAGGGAGTCACCCCTACGAGCAGTACTTC. Translated: CASSPWTGSHPYEQYF.

CDR3 coding DNA: TGTGCCAGCAGCTTAGATGGTACAGGGGCTGATGGCTACACCTTC. Its translation: CASSLDGTGADGYTF. The gene calls are TRBV7-9 and TRBJ1-2, with 7 bases lining up with TRBD1. This CDR3 region has 15 residues. Germline CDR1 reads SEHNR; CDR2 reads FQNEAQ (reference sequence). With V trimmed by 1 base and J by 6 bases, 8 bases remained unmatched.

The J gene is TRBJ1-4, the V gene TRBV15; no clear D. The V end lost 4 bases, the J end lost 8 bases, and 14 bases lay between the germline ends. Germline V gene data show CDR1 as LNHNV and CDR2 as YYDKDF (reference sequence). CDR3 length: 14 residues. The CDR3 protein is CATSTGGLREKLFF. The DNA of the CDR3 is TGTGCCACCAGCACGGGAGGGTTACGAGAAAAACTGTTTTTT.

This clonotype was counted many times. The rearrangement links TRBV20-1 to TRBJ2-5, with D perhaps matching TRBD1 (5 bases). The CDR3 is 11 amino acids. Trimming took 3 bases from V and 5 from J, leaving 7 bases between them. Looked up from germline, CDR1 is DFQATT and CDR2 is SNEGSKA (reference sequence). The CDR3 DNA reads TGCAGTGCTAGTAAGGGGGAGACCCAGTACTTC. Amino acid sequence: CSASKGETQYF.

Details on this clonotype: Because the CDR3 is missing its conserved closing phenylalanine or tryptophan, this is likely a read error. The J gene is TRBJ2-7, the V gene TRBV5-1; D tentatively fits TRBD1 or TRBD2 (5 bases each). V was shortened by 3 bases and J by 2 bases, with 12 bases between the two germline ends. The CDR3 consists of 14 residues. Germline assignment: CDR1 SGHRS and CDR2 YFSETQ. The CDR3 DNA reads TGCGCCAGCAGCTCCCGGGGCTCAACCTACGAGCAGTACATC. Encoded protein: CASSSRGSTYEQYI.

This clonotype was seen only a few times. The rearrangement joins TRBV11-2 to TRBJ2-7, with D hard to call. The V and J ends lost 2 bases and 6 bases respectively, with 5 bases between them. The CDR3 totals 11 residues. Germline CDR1 reads SGHAT; CDR2 reads FQNNGV. The CDR3 is CASSLYTEQYF. CDR3 coding DNA: TGTGCCAGCAGCTTATATACCGAGCAGTACTTC.

The chain recombines TRBV4-3 with TRBJ2-3, with 10 bases matching TRBD2. The V segment lost 0 bases and the J segment 1 base; nucleotides outside the gene matches: 13. From germline, CDR1 is LGHNA and CDR2 YSLEER. The CDR3 is 20 amino acids. The CDR3 DNA is TGCGCCAGCAGCCAAGATAGTTGGCTAGCGGGAGAGAGACGCACAGATACGCAGTATTTT. This translates into CASSQDSWLAGERRTDTQYF.

This clonotype showed up just a few times. The V and J genes are TRBV7-9 and TRBJ2-3, with TRBD2 matching over 12 bases. The CDR3 has 15 residues. V shed 5 bases and J 6 bases; nucleotides not matched to a gene: 6. Germline assignment: CDR1 SEHNR and CDR2 FQNEAQ (reference sequence). The CDR3 DNA reads as TGTGCCAGCAGCCCCATTGGGACTAGCGGGGATACGCAGTATTTT. The encoded protein is CASSPIGTSGDTQYF.

This chain joins TRBV7-9 and TRBJ2-3; 11 bases line up with TRBD2. V shed 2 bases and J 4 bases; nucleotides not matched to a gene: 5. This CDR3 has 16 residues. Germline CDR1 reads SEHNR; CDR2 reads FQNEAQ (reference sequence). The CDR3: CASSLILAGDPDTQYF. In DNA form, the CDR3 reads TGTGCCAGCAGCTTAATACTAGCGGGAGACCCAGATACGCAGTATTTT.